This T cell receptor beta chain was obtained from a study of cytomegalovirus exposure and HLA in healthy donors. With regard to this clone: Its antigen is not identified.

PCR primers comprised 60 Vbeta and 13 Jbeta primers. Assay: immunoSEQ multiplex PCR; the TCRdb copy retains only in-frame clones and omits some. The table for this sample gives under 200,000 clones. Points from the study as a whole: Researchers catalogued about 160 TCR beta chains as cytomegalovirus-associated. Most likely, a cluster of highly shared sequence variants arose as a sequencing artifact. Excluded were some V segments that proved indistinguishable, including TRBV6-2 and TRBV6-3.

The CDR3 runs to 14 residues. In germline, CDR1 is LNHDA, CDR2 SQIVND (reference sequence). V lost 7 bases to trimming and J lost 4 bases; unmatched junction nucleotides: 9. The clonotype comes from a man younger than 45 in good health and CMV-seronegative. V is TRBV19 and J is TRBJ1-2, with 7 bases lining up with TRBD1. Material: PBMCs. This chain's CDR3 is CASIGTELRYGYTF. The CDR3 region has the DNA TGTGCCAGTATCGGGACAGAGTTGCGCTATGGCTACACCTTC. Filled out from reference TRBV19 and TRBJ1-2, the complete variable domain reads DGGITQSPKYLFRKEGQNVTLSCEQNLNHDAMYWYRQDPGQGLRLIYYSQIVNDFQKGDIAEGYSVSREKKESFPLTVTSAQKNPTAFYLCASIGTELRYGYTFGSGTRLTVV.